A selection of T cell receptor beta chains follows, all from one sample in a study of blood T cell repertoires in COVID-19. Method: immunoSEQ multiplex PCR; TCRdb's copy keeps in-frame clones and lacks some. There are some 170,000 clones in the sample; roughly 80% occur only once, and 17% lies in the top ten. The sequencing input was PBMCs or T cells enriched from blood (not recorded which). Receptors were obtained from a woman between 45 and 65 years old who had recovered from COVID-19. CDR3s include the opening cysteine and the closing phenylalanine or tryptophan. D genes are given only for firm matches. For some rows the clone size is stated as once, few or many, or as a class when expanded; others skip it.

clone_size d_call j_call v_call cdr3_aa cdr3_nt
NA NA TRBJ1-1 TRBV7-8 CASSLPPRTEAFF TGTGCCAGCAGCTTACCCCCTAGGACTGAAGCTTTCTTT
few NA TRBJ1-1 TRBV19 CASSPGGGRPNTEAFF TGTGCCAGTAGCCCAGGAGGCGGCAGACCGAACACTGAAGCTTTCTTT
NA NA TRBJ2-3 TRBV7-2 CASSLSQYQRPGGAQYF TGTGCCAGCAGCTTATCTCAGTACCAACGACCTGGTGGAGCGCAGTATTTT
NA TRBD1 TRBJ2-5 TRBV7-3 CASSPGTGSETQYF TGTGCCAGCAGCCCTGGGACAGGGAGCGAGACCCAGTACTTC
few NA TRBJ2-1 TRBV7-3 CASSPDSIYNEQFF TGTGCCAGCAGCCCGGACTCAATCTACAATGAGCAGTTCTTC
NA NA TRBJ1-3 TRBV10-3 CAIRTQGEHTIYF TGTGCCATCAGAACACAGGGTGAGCACACCATATATTTT
NA NA TRBJ1-6 TRBV19 CASSRGSSYNSPLHF TGTGCCAGTAGCAGAGGGAGCTCCTATAATTCACCCCTCCACTTT
NA TRBD2 TRBJ2-5 TRBV2 CASSQLAGGETQYF TGTGCCAGCAGTCAACTAGCGGGAGGGGAGACCCAGTACTTC
NA TRBD1 TRBJ1-5 TRBV18 CASSTGTGNYQPQHF TGTGCCAGCTCAACCGGGACAGGGAACTATCAGCCCCAGCATTTT
NA NA TRBJ1-2 TRBV2 CASLLGGAGGYTF TGTGCCAGCCTCCTTGGAGGGGCCGGCGGCTACACCTTC
NA TRBD1 TRBJ1-1 TRBV4-1 CASRKSRQGPNTEAFF TGCGCCAGCAGGAAGTCGAGACAGGGACCGAACACTGAAGCTTTCTTT
NA NA TRBJ2-1 TRBV7-9 CASRSYGIAYNEQFF TGTGCCAGCAGATCGTACGGGATTGCCTACAATGAGCAGTTCTTC
NA TRBD1 TRBJ2-7 TRBV6-5 CASSYLDRASEQYF TGTGCCAGCAGTTACCTGGACAGGGCGTCCGAGCAGTACTTC
NA NA TRBJ1-5 TRBV5-6 CASSSSRLGDQPQHF TGTGCCAGCAGCTCCTCGCGGCTGGGTGATCAGCCCCAGCATTTT
NA TRBD1 TRBJ2-5 TRBV19 CASSRNRGNQETQYF TGTGCCAGTAGCAGGAACAGGGGGAACCAAGAGACCCAGTACTTC
NA NA TRBJ1-1 TRBV28 CASSESMNTEAFF TGTGCCAGCAGCGAAAGCATGAACACTGAAGCTTTCTTT
NA TRBD2 TRBJ2-7 TRBV18 CASSPPLAGAFYEQYF TGTGCCAGCTCACCACCACTAGCGGGAGCATTCTACGAGCAGTACTTC
NA NA TRBJ1-1 TRBV9 CASSVDGAPNTEAFF TGTGCCAGCAGCGTAGATGGGGCGCCGAACACTGAAGCTTTCTTT
NA TRBD1 TRBJ2-1 TRBV23-1 CASSPQSGDRDYNEQFF TGCGCCAGCAGTCCACAATCCGGAGACAGGGACTACAATGAGCAGTTCTTC
NA TRBD2 TRBJ2-1 TRBV15 CATSRDTGLGQNEQFF TGTGCCACCAGCAGAGATACAGGACTAGGTCAAAATGAGCAGTTCTTC
NA TRBD1 TRBJ2-7 TRBV4-2 CASSPFVVIRDRGTYEQYF TGTGCCAGCAGCCCATTTGTCGTCATTAGGGACAGGGGGACCTACGAGCAGTACTTC
NA NA TRBJ1-2 TRBV6-2/TRBV6-3 CASSYAGVYGYTF TGTGCCAGCAGTTACGCGGGGGTCTATGGCTACACCTTC
NA NA TRBJ2-5 TRBV4-2 CASSQEPGVWETQYF TGTGCCAGCAGCCAAGAGCCCGGGGTTTGGGAGACCCAGTACTTC
once TRBD1 TRBJ1-1 TRBV7-9 CASSPRQGGNTEAFF TGTGCCAGCAGCCCCAGACAGGGAGGGAACACTGAAGCTTTCTTT
NA TRBD1 TRBJ1-2 TRBV24-1 CATRAGTGSGYTF TGTGCCACCAGGGCCGGGACAGGGAGTGGCTACACCTTC
NA TRBD2 TRBJ2-1 TRBV3-1/TRBV3-2 CASSHPRVAGAYNEQFF TGTGCCAGCAGCCATCCCAGGGTAGCGGGAGCCTATAATGAGCAGTTCTTC
NA NA TRBJ2-3 TRBV12-3/TRBV12-4 CASSFGERDTQYF TGTGCCAGCAGTTTTGGGGAGCGGGATACGCAGTATTTT
NA TRBD2 TRBJ2-7 TRBV27 CASSLSLAGGYGYEQYF TGTGCCAGCAGTTTATCACTAGCGGGAGGTTATGGCTACGAGCAGTACTTC
NA NA TRBJ2-4 TRBV6-5 CASSYSQGNIQYF TGTGCCAGCAGTTACTCACAGGGAAACATTCAGTACTTC
NA TRBD2 TRBJ2-2 TRBV7-6 CASTTSANTGELFF TGTGCCAGCACGACTAGCGCGAACACCGGGGAGCTGTTTTTT
NA TRBD1 TRBJ1-6 TRBV5-6 CASTWDRGFNSPLHF TGTGCCAGCACCTGGGACAGGGGGTTTAATTCACCCCTCCACTTT
NA NA TRBJ1-6 TRBV28 CASSFQTSSYNSPLHF TGTGCCAGCAGTTTTCAAACGAGCTCCTATAATTCACCCCTCCACTTT
NA TRBD1 TRBJ2-7 TRBV2 CASREQGNSYEQYF TGTGCCAGCAGAGAACAGGGGAATAGCTACGAGCAGTACTTC
NA NA TRBJ2-7 TRBV29-1 CSVGQTGYEQYF TGCAGCGTTGGACAGACGGGCTACGAGCAGTACTTC
NA TRBD1 TRBJ1-1 TRBV19 CASRGQGNTEAFF TGTGCCAGTAGGGGACAGGGGAACACTGAAGCTTTCTTT
NA NA TRBJ2-3 TRBV9 CASSAEQPPFPSTDTQYF TGTGCCAGCAGCGCCGAGCAACCACCCTTTCCTTCAACAGATACGCAGTATTTT
NA NA TRBJ1-1 TRBV6-5 CASAGLAGSEAFF TGTGCCAGCGCGGGTCTAGCTGGCTCTGAAGCTTTCTTT
NA TRBD1 TRBJ2-1 TRBV5-6 CASIFGTGGYNEQFF TGTGCCAGCATCTTTGGGACAGGGGGATACAATGAGCAGTTCTTC
few NA TRBJ1-3 TRBV19 CASSGFAGNTIYF TGTGCCAGTTCGGGGTTTGCTGGAAACACCATATATTTT
NA NA TRBJ1-1 TRBV7-2 CASSLELGGAPTEAFF TGTGCCAGCAGCTTAGAGCTTGGAGGGGCGCCCACTGAAGCTTTCTTT
NA TRBD2 TRBJ2-7 TRBV30 CAWSVTSGSYEQYF TGTGCCTGGAGTGTAACTAGCGGGAGCTACGAGCAGTACTTC
once TRBD1 TRBJ1-1 TRBV19 CASSPRGRGTEAFF TGTGCCAGTAGTCCCAGGGGGCGCGGAACTGAAGCTTTCTTT